This T cell receptor (beta chain) was sequenced in a study of T cells in narcolepsy (dated by TCRdb to about 2018). Looking at the study overall: The study enrolled patients with narcolepsy type 1 or type 2 (NT1, NT2) together with healthy control donors. The study used TCR Vbeta sequencing to track clonotypes in blood and CSF while looking for autoreactive T cells in narcolepsy patients that target self-antigens of hypocretin neurons (hypocretin, TRIB2).

Libraries were prepared through the immunoSEQ multiplex PCR assay. TCRdb mirrors the immuneACCESS table, restricted to in-frame sequences. Some clones are absent from its copies; in checked studies, under half trace to an unresolved V gene, and the reason for the others is unknown. For this sample the table gives around 35,000 clones, of which approximately 78% were detected only once. The top ten constitute around 2.7% of the sample. Concerning this clone: Its antigen remains unidentified. No base quality values were provided; no much bigger clone lies one nucleotide off.

General conclusions and limits of the study: According to the report, autoreactive clonotypes were detected serially in the blood of the same patients and of different patients, but not in healthy controls. Plots that compared CSF and blood CD4+ T cell clonotypes from the same patient highlighted HCRT-specific and TRIB2-specific autoreactive clonotypes. Patients and controls had similar numbers of sequenced blood memory CD4+ clonotypes, with averages of roughly 39,000 in patients and some 35,000 in controls. No sequences matching autoreactive T cell clones were present in some of the blood memory CD4+ repertoires from patients and controls.

Memory CD4+ T cells were sorted ex vivo from peripheral blood of narcolepsy patients and healthy controls for TCR Vbeta sequencing. Sequences MDHEN (CDR1) and SYDVKM (CDR2) are obtained from the germline V gene. The CDR3 contains 12 residues, cysteine and phenylalanine counted. Only the CDR3 DNA stays, 36 bases, in frame from base 1. V and J are truncated by 3 bases and 9 bases respectively, leaving an intervening sequence of 9 bases. Material for sequencing was CD45RA- memory CD4+ T cells from PBMCs. The cell subset or site label of this sample denotes: memory T cells sorted ex vivo from peripheral blood. Rearrangement joined TRBV28 to TRBJ1-5; no D gene is confidently identified. The TCR comes from a human donor with narcolepsy. The DNA sequence is TGTGCCAGCAGTTTGAGGGAACGGCCCCAGCATTTT. Its translation is CASSLRERPQHF.